This T cell receptor beta chain appears in the sequencing data of a study of shared clonotypes between healthy human individuals. The sample holds a few counts of this clone. All donors qualified as healthy HIV-negative adults and had experienced no recent acute infections or vaccinations. The repertoire was sequenced with immunoSEQ multiplex PCR; TCRdb's copy has only in-frame clones and lacks some. In the table there are over a million clones, around 76% of which are singletons. V shed 1 base and J shed 0 bases, with 13 bases lying between them. The germline CDR1 and CDR2 sequences are LGHNT and FRNRAP. The CDR3 sequence is 16 residues long.

The sequence came from a young man in good health. The chain is built from TRBV12-5 and TRBJ2-7, with D tentatively TRBD1 (6 bases). The sample consisted of memory CD4+ T cells sorted from blood. Subset in this sample: CD45RA-negative fraction. CDR3 residues: CASGLGQGPPSYEQYF. The CDR3 DNA is TGTGCTAGTGGTTTGGGTCAGGGGCCCCCCTCCTACGAGCAGTACTTC.